The TCR beta chain described here comes from a study of identical twins. Whole-study results and caveats: Researchers reported excess low generation probability among twin-shared out-of-frame alpha sequences. Beta clonotypes that were abundant in cord blood contained fewer insertions, a pattern absent from memory repertoires.

TCRdb called the 5' RACE reads again in MiXCR, with one record for every CDR3 protein. The sample lists approximately 350,000 distinct CDR3 sequences, 9% to 15% seen once, with just over 7% in the top ten. This clonotype appeared a few times. Its cognate antigen is unknown. In germline, CDR1 is SGHRS, CDR2 YFSETQ. CDR3 size: 15 residues. The ends were cut back, 0 bases at V and 5 bases at J, with 14 bases in the middle. These same records also appear under a second study, on yellow fever vaccine responses in identical twins.

Sample: CD8+ T cells sorted from blood. The V call is TRBV5-1, the J call TRBJ2-5; D possibly corresponds to TRBD1 (6 bases). The sequence derives from a young woman in good health. The CDR3 spells CASSLDRAFGETQYF. The DNA of the CDR3 is TGCGCCAGCAGCTTGGACAGGGCCTTCGGGGAGACCCAGTACTTC.